Shown below are 17 T cell receptor beta chains from a single sample sequenced in a study of CD8+ T cells in alopecia areata. Treatment: oral pan-JAK inhibitor, 5-10 mg twice daily. The authors extracted RNA and reverse transcribed it into cDNA as the sequencing template. Data came from immunoSEQ multiplex PCR; TCRdb stores just in-frame clones and leaves some out. The top ten clones hold 0.69% of a sample with about 190,000 clones, about three fifths of them seen once. Sequences were derived from CD4+ T cells sorted from blood, sampled at week 4, from a patient treated with tofacitinib. The receptors shown here come from a human donor with alopecia areata.

Concerning this clone itself: Its ends do not fully match the called genes, so a read error is possible. V is TRBV7-7 and J is TRBJ2-1; D not resolved. This CDR3 is 15 amino acids long. Germline CDR1 SSHAT, CDR2 FNYEAQ (reference sequence). The CDR3, as DNA: TGTGCTAGCAGCTTACGTGCGGACTCCTACAATGAGCAGTTCTTC. Translation gives CASSLRADSYNEQFF.

The chain is built from TRBV7-2 and TRBJ1-1, with D perhaps matching TRBD1 (5 bases). Germline V CDR1 and CDR2: SGHTA, FQGNSA. Deletions cut 5 bases from V and 0 bases from J, with 10 bases between. The CDR3 has 14 residues. CDR3 loop: CASSRDHMNTEAFF. In DNA form, the CDR3 reads TGTGCCAGCAGCCGGGACCATATGAACACTGAAGCTTTCTTT.

Remarks on this clone: Other DNA sequences in the same sample also yield this CDR3. The rearrangement links TRBV9 to TRBJ2-5, with TRBD1 identical over 7 bases. The CDR3 covers 14 residues. V was clipped by 2 bases and J by 1 base; unmatched bases: 2. Germline loops: CDR1 SGDLS, CDR2 YYNGEE. CDR3 in DNA: TGTGCCAGCAGCGTTGGGACAGCCCAAGAGACCCAGTACTTC. This translates into CASSVGTAQETQYF.

The chain couples TRBV29-1 to TRBJ2-5; D might be TRBD1 (6 bases). CDR3 length: 12 amino acids. V was trimmed by 4 bases and J by 4 bases, leaving 10 bases between them. Germline CDR1 reads SQVTM; CDR2 reads ANQGSEA. CDR3 DNA: TGCAGCGTTGGGGGACACCGAGAGACCCAGTACTTC. Its protein is CSVGGHRETQYF. The variable domain in full, completed from reference TRBV29-1 and TRBJ2-5, reads SAVISQKPSRDICQRGTSLTIQCQVDSQVTMMFWYRQQPGQSLTLIATANQGSEATYESGFVIDKFPISRPNLTFSTLTVSNMSPEDSSIYLCSVGGHRETQYFGPGTRLLVL.

This clone was picked up a small number of times. The chain employs TRBV28 and TRBJ2-3; 11 positions agree with TRBD2. The CDR3 length is 16 residues. J lost 6 bases, V lost 4 bases, and 9 bases had no gene match. Germline V gene lookup returns CDR1 MDHEN and CDR2 SYDVKM. DNA of the CDR3: TGTGCCAGCAGTTCCGCCTCTAGCGGGAGGATGGATACGCAGTATTTT. Its protein product is CASSSASSGRMDTQYF.

V usage is TRBV29-1 and J usage is TRBJ1-5, with TRBD1 as a possible D gene (6 bases). The CDR3 runs to 13 residues. CDR1 is SQVTM and CDR2 is ANQGSEA in the germline V gene. Deletions cut 4 bases from V and 1 base from J, with 8 bases between. For the CDR3, the DNA is TGCAGCGTTGGGACAGCAAGCAATCAGCCCCAGCATTTT. Translated: CSVGTASNQPQHF.

CDR3 nucleotides: TGTGCCAGCAGCTTTTTCGGACTAGCTTCAGATGAGCAGTTCTTC. Encoded protein: CASSFFGLASDEQFF. The chain recombines TRBV5-8 with TRBJ2-1; 8 positions match TRBD2. The germline CDR1 and CDR2 sequences are SGHTS and YDEGEE. The CDR3 is made up of 15 amino acids. The V segment lost 2 bases and the J segment 8 bases; nucleotides outside the gene matches: 9.

V and J are TRBV7-3 and TRBJ2-2; D is unresolved. Trimming took 3 bases from V and 5 from J, leaving 16 bases between them. CDR1 is SGHTA, CDR2 FQGTGA, per germline. CDR3 size: 16 residues. This CDR3 is CASSLSGRARTGELFF. In DNA, the CDR3 is TGTGCCAGCAGCTTGAGTGGTAGGGCCCGGACCGGGGAGCTGTTTTTT.

This chain uses TRBV28 with TRBJ2-5, with 8 bases matching TRBD1. V trimming: 2 bases; J trimming: 2 bases; junction bases outside the gene matches: 4. This CDR3 has 15 amino acids. CDR1 and CDR2 from the germline V gene are MDHEN and SYDVKM. CDR3 nucleotide sequence: TGTGCCAGCAGTTTACCGGGGACAGGTCAAGAGACCCAGTACTTC. It translates to CASSLPGTGQETQYF.

This chain joins TRBV27 and TRBJ2-1; TRBD2 matches 9 bases. The germline gives CDR1 MNHEY, CDR2 SMNVEV (reference sequence). Losses at the gene ends were 5 bases for V and 3 bases for J; bases not matched to a gene: 2. The CDR3 is 14 amino acids. This chain's CDR3 is CASSGTSFYNEQFF. CDR3 bases: TGTGCCAGCAGTGGGACTAGCTTCTACAATGAGCAGTTCTTC.

This clone was observed a handful of times. The chain couples TRBV28 to TRBJ2-5; D remains ambiguous. Germline V lookup: CDR1 MDHEN, CDR2 SYDVKM. The CDR3 spans 11 residues. Trimming left V 5 bases short and J 5 bases short, with 6 bases between. The CDR3 reads CASSPRETQYF. CDR3 in DNA: TGTGCCAGCAGTCCCAGGGAGACCCAGTACTTC.

This clone was picked up one time. V and J are TRBV18 and TRBJ2-5; 9 bases align to TRBD1. V shed 0 bases, J shed 2 bases, and the junction held 4 bases outside the gene matches. Germline assignment: CDR1 KGHSH and CDR2 LQKENI. The CDR3 runs to 16 residues. DNA of the CDR3: TGTGCCAGCTCACCACCGACAGGGGGTATACAAGAGACCCAGTACTTC. Its translation: CASSPPTGGIQETQYF.

This clone was observed a few times. Sequence at one end of the junction differs from germline and may be a read error. The chain combines TRBV2 with TRBJ2-5; D is uncertain. Germline loops: CDR1 SNHLY, CDR2 FYNNEI. This CDR3 region has 14 residues. The CDR3 spells CASSTRIGQGTQYF. The CDR3 coding sequence is TGTGCCAGCAGCACAAGGATCGGCCAAGGGACCCAGTACTTC.

V gene TRBV14 combines with J gene TRBJ2-5; tentatively, D is TRBD1 (5 bases). V lost 2 bases to trimming and J lost 5 bases, with 12 bases between them. The germline V gene encodes CDR1 SGHDN and CDR2 FVKESK. The CDR3 extends over 14 amino acids. CDR3 sequence: CASSQNNRMETQYF. The CDR3, as DNA: TGTGCCAGCAGCCAAAACAACAGGATGGAGACCCAGTACTTC.

V gene TRBV29-1 combines with J gene TRBJ1-2; no clear D gene. V lost 2 bases and J lost 4, with 8 bases in between. This CDR3 has 12 residues. Germline V gives CDR1 SQVTM, CDR2 ANQGSEA. This chain's CDR3 is CSVEPRAYGYTF. Here the CDR3 DNA reads TGCAGCGTTGAACCGCGGGCCTATGGCTACACCTTC.

The chain links TRBV30 to TRBJ2-2; TRBD2 is a possible D gene (6 bases). The CDR3 extends over 16 amino acids. Germline CDR1 is GTSNPN and CDR2 is SVGIG (reference sequence). V lost 2 bases, J lost 1 base, and 14 bases lay in between. The chain's CDR3 is CAWSRGGLLNTGELFF. The CDR3 region has the DNA TGTGCCTGGAGTAGGGGAGGTCTCCTGAACACCGGGGAGCTGTTTTTT.

The rearrangement joins TRBV5-1 to TRBJ2-5; D perhaps matches TRBD1 (8 bases). The CDR3 extends over 14 amino acids. The germline gives CDR1 SGHRS, CDR2 YFSETQ. V lost 4 bases and J lost 9, with 19 bases in between. CDR3: CASSPGTTGGAQYF. The CDR3, as DNA: TGCGCCAGCAGCCCCGGGACCACAGGGGGGGCCCAGTACTTC.